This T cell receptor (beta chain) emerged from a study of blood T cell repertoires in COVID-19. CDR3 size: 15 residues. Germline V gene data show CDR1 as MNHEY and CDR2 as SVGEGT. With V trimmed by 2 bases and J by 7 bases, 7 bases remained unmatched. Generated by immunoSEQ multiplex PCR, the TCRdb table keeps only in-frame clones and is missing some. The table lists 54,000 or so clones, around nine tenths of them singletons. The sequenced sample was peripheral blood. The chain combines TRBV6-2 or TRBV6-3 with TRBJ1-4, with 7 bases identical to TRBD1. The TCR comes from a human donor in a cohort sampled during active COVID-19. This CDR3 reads CASSYGRGHGEKLFF. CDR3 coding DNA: TGTGCCAGCAGTTACGGTAGGGGGCACGGTGAAAAACTGTTTTTT.